This TCR beta chain comes out of a study of shared clonotypes between healthy human individuals. About the research overall: The composition of the donors was two women and three men aged 18 to 49.

This CDR3 has 12 residues. V dropped 3 bases and J dropped 3 bases, with 6 bases sitting between them. Germline CDR1 and CDR2: SGHDN and FVKESK. Subsets obtained from CD4+ cells comprised CD45RA+ naive and CD45RA-negative memory cells. Sequenced by immunoSEQ multiplex PCR; TCRdb stores in-frame clones only, minus some. The table records millions of clones, 85% to 95% of them present only once. The source of this sequence is a young man in good health. The chain joins TRBV14 to TRBJ2-7; D remains unclear. The specimen sequenced was naive CD4+ T cells sorted from blood. As for subset: CD45RA+ positively selected. This CDR3 is CASSQGLYEQYF. The DNA for the CDR3 is TGTGCCAGCAGCCAGGGCCTCTACGAGCAGTACTTC. The full variable domain, in which reference TRBV14 and TRBJ2-7 provide the parts outside the CDR3, is EAGVTQFPSHSVIEKGQTVTLRCDPISGHDNLYWYRRVMGKEIKFLLHFVKESKQDESGMPNNRFLAERTGGTYSTLKVQPAELEDSGVYFCASSQGLYEQYFGPGTRLTVT.